This T cell receptor (beta chain) was sequenced for a study of sequential checkpoint blockade in melanoma. The treatment denotes: randomized to nivolumab then ipilimumab (arm A) or the reverse (arm B). In germline, CDR1 is SGHDN, CDR2 FVKESK. V gave up 5 bases and J gave up 4 bases; unmatched junction bases: 7. The CDR3 contains 15 residues. TCRdb's table, derived via immunoSEQ multiplex PCR, lists solely in-frame clones and lacks some. The profile shows tens of thousands of clones, just over 85% of them singletons. This TCR was sampled from a human donor with melanoma. The input for sequencing was CD8+ T cells sorted from blood (inferred from file names), taken from a patient given nivolumab and ipilimumab in sequence. The chain combines TRBV14 with TRBJ2-3, with TRBD2 identical over 9 bases. The CDR3 spells CASSLGLAGADTQYF. Here the CDR3 DNA reads TGTGCCAGCAGCTTGGGACTAGCTGGGGCAGATACGCAGTATTTT.